These 2 T cell receptor beta chains share one sample of origin, sequenced in a study of cytomegalovirus exposure and HLA in healthy donors. The PCR was carried out with 60 Vbeta primers and 13 Jbeta primers. The repertoire was sequenced with immunoSEQ multiplex PCR; TCRdb's copy has only in-frame clones and lacks some. The sample includes approximately 260,000 clones, approximately 84% of them seen just once. The sample comprised PBMCs. The receptors derive from a woman between 40 and 50 years old in good health and CMV-seropositive.

The J gene is TRBJ1-6, the V gene TRBV6-5; 8 positions agree with TRBD1. V dropped 6 bases and J dropped 10; count of bases not matched to a gene: 11. From germline, CDR1 is MNHEY and CDR2 SVGAGI. CDR3 length: 15 residues. The CDR3 DNA follows: TGTGCCAGCAGACTAGGACAGGGTGGATACTCACCCCTCCACTTT. Translation gives CASRLGQGGYSPLHF.

The V gene is TRBV10-3, the J gene TRBJ2-1; 7 nucleotides agree with TRBD2. CDR1 is ENHRY, CDR2 SYGVKD, per germline. The CDR3 sequence is 17 residues long. After removal of 2 bases from V and 2 bases from J, the junction contained 9 bases not matched to a gene. CDR3 protein: CAISEAGGGGAYNEQFF. The CDR3 DNA follows: TGTGCCATCAGTGAGGCCGGGGGTGGGGGGGCCTACAATGAGCAGTTCTTC.